This TCR beta chain derives from a study of shared clonotypes between healthy human individuals. On the study more broadly: Donor composition was a couple of women and a few men, aged 18 to 49. Study-level results: Larger estimated richness was generally recorded for naive subsets relative to memory subsets.

TCRdb's table, derived via immunoSEQ multiplex PCR, lists solely in-frame clones and lacks some. The data hold fewer than 1.6 million clones, with around 98.5% observed a single time. In regard to this clone: Antigen unknown.

V lost 2 bases to trimming and J lost 1 base, with 8 bases between them. This CDR3 has 14 amino acids. The germline V gene encodes CDR1 SGHTS and CDR2 YDEGEE. The sequenced sample was naive CD4+ T cells sorted from blood. Subset indicated: CD45RA+ positively selected. This TCR was recovered from a man under 40 in good health. The rearrangement links TRBV5-8 to TRBJ2-3; D may be TRBD1 or TRBD2 (5 bases each). CDR3 in DNA: TGTGCCAGCAGCTTACCGGGACGCACAGATACGCAGTATTTT. Protein sequence: CASSLPGRTDTQYF.